The 19 T cell receptor beta chains below come from one sample, sequenced in a study of CXCR3-negative and CXCR3-positive naive CD8 T cells. Study-level results: The TRB CDR3s that CXCR3-positive naive cells carried were more hydrophobic than those of CXCR3-negative naive cells.

Preparation of TRB cDNA libraries relied on 5' RACE carrying UMI labels. TCRdb reprocessed the 5' RACE reads and keeps a single row for each CDR3 protein, giving no DNA. This sample carries some 140,000 distinct CDR3 sequences, with approximately 0.51% going to the ten biggest clones. For these receptors, no antigen is known. Material: naive CXCR3+ CD8+ T cells from blood. Noted subset: CD45RO-CCR7+CD27+CD95- naive CD8+ T cells expressing CXCR3 (TNR3+). Receptor source: a human donor in good health. Some clones in this sample may be carry-over from other donors' samples.

V gene TRBV29-1 combines with J gene TRBJ2-7; TCRdb returns TRBD1, unconfirmable since there is no DNA. Germline assignment: CDR1 SQVTM and CDR2 ANQGSEA. The CDR3 spans 14 residues. This CDR3 is CSVEQTGLGYEQYF.

CDR3 residues: CASSLRVGETEAFF. The chain has TRBV27 and TRBJ1-1. This CDR3 spans 14 amino acids. Germline CDR1 MNHEY, CDR2 SMNVEV (reference sequence).

The chain has TRBV5-1 and TRBJ2-1; TCRdb's assignment of TRBD1 cannot be checked, as there is no DNA. From germline, CDR1 is SGHRS and CDR2 YFSETQ. The CDR3 is 13 residues long. This CDR3 is CASSSGQGYEQFF. The variable domain in full, with the rest retrieved from reference TRBV5-1 and TRBJ2-1, is KAGVTQTPRYLIKTRGQQVTLSCSPISGHRSVSWYQQTPGQGLQFLFEYFSETQRNKGNFPGRFSGRQFSNSRSEMNVSTLELGDSALYLCASSSGQGYEQFFGPGTRLTVL.

The chain carries TRBV7-2 and TRBJ2-1; TCRdb gives TRBD1 as the D gene, but with no DNA this cannot be confirmed. The germline gives CDR1 SGHTA, CDR2 FQGNSA. This CDR3 region has 16 residues. The CDR3 here is CASRTYGTHVDNEQFF. The whole variable domain, remainder taken from reference TRBV7-2 and TRBJ2-1, is GAGVSQSPSNKVTEKGKDVELRCDPISGHTALYWYRQSLGQGLEFLIYFQGNSAPDKSGLPSDRFSAERTGGSVSTLTIQRTQQEDSAVYLCASRTYGTHVDNEQFFGPGTRLTVL.

This chain connects TRBV9 to TRBJ1-6; TCRdb names TRBD1, which stays unverified in the absence of DNA. CDR3 size: 12 residues. Germline assignment: CDR1 SGDLS and CDR2 YYNGEE. The CDR3 loop reads CASSAGGSPLHF.

The chain recombines TRBV7-9 with TRBJ1-5; TCRdb lists TRBD1, though no DNA is available to test this call. The V gene's germline CDR1 is SEHNR and CDR2 FQNEAQ (reference sequence). The CDR3 has 15 amino acids. The CDR3 sequence: CASSSEGSSNQPQHF.

The chain joins TRBV9 to TRBJ2-7; TCRdb's assignment of TRBD1 cannot be checked, as there is no DNA. The V gene's germline CDR1 is SGDLS and CDR2 YYNGEE. This CDR3 contains 17 residues. The CDR3 is CASSVSSHGGLSYEQYF. The full variable domain, in which reference TRBV9 and TRBJ2-7 provide the parts outside the CDR3, is DSGVTQTPKHLITATGQRVTLRCSPRSGDLSVYWYQQSLDQGLQFLIQYYNGEERAKGNILERFSAQQFPDLHSELNLSSLELGDSALYFCASSVSSHGGLSYEQYFGPGTRLTVT.

The V call is TRBV29-1, the J call TRBJ2-3; the D call of TRBD2 rests on TCRdb alone, since no DNA is present to check it. CDR3 size: 17 residues. The germline CDR1 and CDR2 sequences are SQVTM and ANQGSEA. CDR3 residues: CSVSGRTSGGSKDTQYF.

The chain employs TRBV12-3 or TRBV12-4 and TRBJ2-1; with no DNA, the TCRdb D assignment of TRBD1 cannot be verified. CDR3 length: 13 amino acids. The CDR3 protein is CASSQGAPNEQFF.

The chain combines TRBV7-9 with TRBJ2-1; absent DNA, TCRdb's TRBD1 call cannot be checked. The CDR3 runs 14 residues. The germline gives CDR1 SEHNR, CDR2 FQNEAQ (reference sequence). The chain's CDR3 is CAIPRGGISDEQFF.

V and J are TRBV10-3 and TRBJ1-2; TCRdb designates TRBD1, a call that cannot be tested without DNA. Germline-derived CDR1 and CDR2 are ENHRY and SYGVKD. The CDR3 is made up of 13 amino acids. The CDR3 reads CAISEWGLYGYTF.

The chain recombines TRBV4-1 with TRBJ2-2; TCRdb's D call, TRBD2, is unchecked because there is no DNA. Per the germline V gene, CDR1 is MGHRA and CDR2 is YSYEKL. There are 16 residues in the CDR3. The CDR3 spells CASSQVPGRAAGELFF.

The V call is TRBV10-2, the J call TRBJ2-7; without DNA, the TCRdb call of TRBD1 cannot be checked. The CDR3 has 14 residues. Per germline, CDR1 WSHSY and CDR2 SAAADI. The CDR3 region is CASSVSRGNGEQYF.

The CDR3 loop is CAISEPDRAGEQYF. The gene calls are TRBV10-3 and TRBJ2-7; TCRdb gives TRBD1 as the D gene, but with no DNA this cannot be confirmed. CDR3 length: 14 amino acids. CDR1 and CDR2 from the germline V gene are ENHRY and SYGVKD.

The chain recombines TRBV7-9 with TRBJ2-1. This CDR3 spans 14 amino acids. Looked up from germline, CDR1 is SEHNR and CDR2 is FQNEAQ (reference sequence). The CDR3: CASSTTGAHNEQFF.

This sequence joins TRBV15 and TRBJ2-5. This CDR3 comprises 13 residues. From germline, CDR1 is LNHNV and CDR2 YYDKDF (reference sequence). CDR3: CATSGWMGETQYF.

V usage is TRBV28 and J usage is TRBJ2-7; TCRdb selects TRBD1, and the lack of DNA leaves this call unchecked. The germline V gene encodes CDR1 MDHEN and CDR2 SYDVKM. The CDR3 loop spans 15 amino acids. CDR3 sequence: CATIRTGQGYYEQYF.

This chain uses TRBV4-1 with TRBJ2-7; TCRdb gives TRBD1 as the D gene, but with no DNA this cannot be confirmed. Germline-derived CDR1 and CDR2 are MGHRA and YSYEKL. There are 15 residues in the CDR3. The chain's CDR3 is CASSLRTGGGIEQYF.

The chain links TRBV28 to TRBJ1-4; the D call from TCRdb, TRBD1, cannot be confirmed without DNA. The CDR3 loop spans 15 amino acids. CDR1 and CDR2 from the germline V gene are MDHEN and SYDVKM. CDR3 sequence: CASRPLGHLDEKLFF.